This T cell receptor beta chain appears in the sequencing data of a study of T cell changes during pregnancy in multiple sclerosis (dated by TCRdb to the late 2010s). About the investigation overall: In women with multiple sclerosis, the researchers looked at how the T cell repertoire shifted as pregnancy progressed.

Ends trimmed: V by 4 bases, J by 7 bases; bases unmatched to a gene: 8. There are 14 amino acids in the CDR3, from cysteine to phenylalanine inclusive. Only the CDR3 region is kept as DNA, spanning 42 bases read in frame from base 1. From a lookup of the germline V gene, CDR1 and CDR2 are SGHAT and FQNNGV. Library preparation was by the immunoSEQ multiplex PCR assay. Entries here come from immuneACCESS through TCRdb and include only in-frame sequences with V and J called. Some clones fail to appear in such tables; in the studies checked, an unresolved V gene covers under half of the shortfall, and the cause of the remainder is unknown. The sample table lists 65,000 to 90,000 clones, over 80% of them with a count of one. The leading ten clones occupy 3.5% of the sample. As for this clone: The specificity of this receptor is unknown. No quality values exist for individual bases; no much larger clone is one base distant.

The TCR was taken from a female donor in good health, serving as a control in a pregnancy study. Some clones in this sample may be carry-over from other donors' samples. The sequence joins TRBV11-2 to TRBJ1-2, with TRBD1 matching 8 junction bases. The sample was PBMCs, taken in the first trimester of pregnancy. The bases are TGTGCCAGCAGCTATGGACAGGGCGGCTTTGGCTACACCTTC. It is translated as CASSYGQGGFGYTF. Joined to the reference TRBV11-2 and TRBJ1-2 proteins, this CDR3 gives the full variable domain: EAGVAQSPRYKIIEKRQSVAFWCNPISGHATLYWYQQILGQGPKLLIQFQNNGVVDDSQLPKDRFSAERLKGVDSTLKIQPAKLEDSAVYLCASSYGQGGFGYTFGSGTRLTVV.